The 2 T cell receptor beta chains presented below share a single source sample, sequenced in a study of identical twins. TCRdb reanalysed the 5' RACE reads using MiXCR and keeps one entry per CDR3 protein. The sample lists just under 650,000 distinct CDR3 sequences, less than 9% seen once, with 1.5% to 2% in the top ten. These data were also reused for a study on yellow fever vaccine responses in identical twins.

The specimen sequenced was PBMCs. Receptors were obtained from a woman between 18 and 30 years old in good health.

The chain couples TRBV4-1 to TRBJ2-1; 9 nucleotides align to TRBD1. With 3 bases clipped from V and 0 bases from J, the junction kept 9 bases outside the gene matches. This CDR3 is 18 amino acids long. The V gene's germline CDR1 is MGHRA and CDR2 YSYEKL. CDR3 amino acids: CASSQAKPGQGSYNEQFF. In DNA, the CDR3 is TGCGCCAGCAGCCAGGCCAAACCGGGACAGGGCTCCTACAATGAGCAGTTCTTC.

The table lists this clonotype with many counts. V usage is TRBV12-3 or TRBV12-4 and J usage is TRBJ2-7; 9 bases fit TRBD2. The V and J ends lost 0 bases and 7 bases, in that order; junction bases with no gene match: 1. This CDR3 spans 13 amino acids. CDR3 sequence (DNA): TGTGCCAGCAGTTTAGCTCTAGCGGGGGAGCAGTACTTC. This gives the protein CASSLALAGEQYF.